This T cell receptor beta chain was obtained from a study of T cell responses to AZD1222 COVID-19 vaccine. Method: immunoSEQ multiplex PCR; TCRdb's copy keeps in-frame clones and lacks some. The table records 80,000 to 90,000 clones, about 88% of them present only once. CDR1 and CDR2 (germline): SGDLS, YYNGEE. The CDR3 contains 16 residues. The V and J ends lost 4 bases and 1 base, in that order; junction bases with no gene match: 4. The sequence was obtained from an adult who received the AZD1222 COVID-19 vaccine. The sample in question was peripheral blood, obtained 28 days after the second AZD1222 dose. The V and J genes are TRBV9 and TRBJ2-5; 13 bases map to TRBD2. The DNA of the CDR3 is TGTGCCAGCAGCCTCGGGACTAGCGGGGTCCAAGAGACCCAGTACTTC. Translating it yields CASSLGTSGVQETQYF.